This T cell receptor beta chain emerged from a study of shared clonotypes between healthy human individuals. Study-wide results and caveats: Among non-shared clonotypes, generation probabilities were lower than among those shared by all four donors.

The CDR3 sequence is 11 residues long. Looked up from germline, CDR1 is GTSNPN and CDR2 is SVGIG (reference sequence). The germline V and J ends were trimmed by 2 bases and 5 bases, with 7 bases remaining between them. With respect to this clone: The antigen is unknown.

The table came from immunoSEQ multiplex PCR; TCRdb's copy has only in-frame clones and leaves some out. The sample lists around 1.1 million clones; about 72% were seen once. This chain uses TRBV30 with TRBJ2-7, with D unresolved. The specimen was memory CD4+ T cells from PBMCs. Noted subset: CD45RA-negative fraction. The clonotype was recovered from a young man in good health. Some clones in this sample may be carry-over from other donors' samples. The CDR3 sequence is CAWSSENEQYF. The DNA of the CDR3 is TGTGCCTGGAGTAGTGAAAACGAGCAGTACTTC. Using reference TRBV30 and TRBJ2-7 for the parts outside the CDR3, the full variable domain is SQTIHQWPATLVQPVGSPLSLECTVEGTSNPNLYWYRQAAGRGLQLLFYSVGIGQISSEVPQNLSASRPQDRQFILSSKKLLLSDSGFYLCAWSSENEQYFGPGTRLTVT.